This T cell receptor beta chain appears in the sequencing data of a study of blood T cell repertoires in COVID-19 (dated by TCRdb to 2018 to 2021). Notes on the research overall: Collaborator samples came from the United States, Italy and Spain and covered acute and convalescent phases of COVID-19. The material from the prospective study consisted of cDNA or gDNA derived from T cells, B-cell-depleted T cells, or PBMCs. Subjects who had been exposed to COVID-19, were actively infected with it, or had recovered from it provided the deeply sampled blood TCRbeta repertoires that made up the dataset. The repertoires were released in a freely available public database intended as a resource for research on the immune response to SARS-CoV-2. Samples came from the ongoing ImmuneRACE study (first 160 participants) plus 1,254 subjects from 6 global collaborators. A de-identified subject ID, COVID-19 status, age in years and sex were almost always included in the sample metadata. HLA class I and class II types, where available, came from metadata supplied by the sample provider rather than from assay-based typing.

The paper's findings and limits, for the study overall: Clinical and demographic metadata were provided uncurated, with the amount varying by source and participant.

CDR1 and CDR2, per the germline V gene, are SGHRS and YFSETQ. Relative to germline, V is missing 6 bases and J is missing 5 bases, with 8 bases of the junction outside any gene match. The CDR3 has 15 amino acids, counting the end cysteine and phenylalanine. The entry retains the CDR3 DNA only, 45 bases that are in frame from base 1. Note on this clone: Its recognized antigen is unknown. Base quality data are lacking; no much larger clone is found one base away.

In the prospective study, participants were roughly 18 to 89 years old, resided in approximately 25 geographic areas of the United States, and were enrolled through a virtual design. Cohort assignment in the prospective study relied on participant-reported clinical history from a screening survey and a study questionnaire. Recovered participants in ImmuneRACE Cohort 3 were defined as having two consecutive negative NP/OP PCR tests, clearance from a healthcare professional, or resolution of symptoms. Mobile phlebotomists in the prospective study collected whole blood, serum and a nasopharyngeal or oropharyngeal swab from every participant. Prospective study participants could optionally give additional blood draws and questionnaires over an approximately 2-month period. Before DNA extraction, blood samples from the prospective study were shipped at room temperature or frozen. TCRbeta CDR3 regions were amplified from genomic DNA by means of the immunoSEQ Assay, a bias-controlled multiplex PCR. Concerning the study's data processing: The number of nucleated cells in each sample was estimated from the amplification of reference gene primers within the assay. To quantify the absolute abundance of each unique TCRbeta CDR3 rearrangement, sequence reads were collapsed and filtered. Productive Simpson clonality was computed per sample as the square root of Simpson's diversity index over productive rearrangements. TCRdb took this table from immuneACCESS and kept in-frame rearrangements with V and J called. Such tables lack part of the clones; where checked against another copy, unresolved V genes explain under half of the gap, and the rest is unexplained. V, J and clone size were drawn from that table, and D and trimming were deduced from the DNA. The sample includes about 320,000 clones, with roughly 89% observed a single time. Jointly, the top ten make up 5.2% of the sample.

This sequence originates from a man aged 55 to 69 who had recovered from COVID-19. The chain couples TRBV5-1 to TRBJ2-2, and 9 bases in between align with TRBD2. Sequenced material: PBMCs or T cells enriched from blood (not recorded which). The DNA sequence is given as TGCGCCAGCAAGAGGGGGACTAGCTGGACCGGGGAGCTGTTTTTT. Its translation reads: CASKRGTSWTGELFF.